The source of this T cell receptor beta chain is a study of CD4 and CD8 cells across lung adenocarcinoma regions. Localized lung adenocarcinoma, a non-small cell lung cancer, affected the donors. The CDR3 is 13 residues long. Germline assignment: CDR1 WSHSY and CDR2 SAAADI. TCRdb ran MiXCR on the PCR reads and lists one entry per CDR3 protein. The table includes around 16,000 distinct CDR3 sequences, around 53% detected once. The V gene is TRBV10-2, the J gene TRBJ2-3, with a possible D match to TRBD2 (7 bases). The J call could be wrong; TRBJ2-7 is a better fit for the DNA end. The sequence was collected from a female donor with lung adenocarcinoma. The CD4 and CD8 labels of this study may be unreliable. The sequencing sample was made of CD8+ T cells from the center of a lung tumor. The CDR3 coding sequence is TGCGCAGCGGGGATGGGGGCCAAAGATACGCAGTACTTC. This translates into CAAGMGAKDTQYF.